Reported below is one TCR beta chain. This entry is derived from a study of blood T cell repertoires in COVID-19. Patients in Seattle were enrolled during active infection, then followed longitudinally. This table comes from immunoSEQ multiplex PCR, and its TCRdb copy is limited to in-frame clones, with some not included. The sample lists some 450,000 clones, approximately 88% seen once, with over 10% in the top ten. The receptor was derived from a woman between 50 and 59 years old with COVID-19, enrolled during active disease. Specimen: peripheral blood.

The DNA of the CDR3 is TGTGCCAGCAGCTCTAGCGGGAGCTACAATGAGCAGTTCTTC. Its translation: CASSSSGSYNEQFF. V usage is TRBV7-9 and J usage is TRBJ2-1; 10 positions agree with TRBD2. This CDR3 is 14 amino acids long. Trimming cost V 4 bases and J 3 bases; bases outside gene matches: 0. Germline CDR1 is SEHNR and CDR2 is FQNEAQ (reference sequence).